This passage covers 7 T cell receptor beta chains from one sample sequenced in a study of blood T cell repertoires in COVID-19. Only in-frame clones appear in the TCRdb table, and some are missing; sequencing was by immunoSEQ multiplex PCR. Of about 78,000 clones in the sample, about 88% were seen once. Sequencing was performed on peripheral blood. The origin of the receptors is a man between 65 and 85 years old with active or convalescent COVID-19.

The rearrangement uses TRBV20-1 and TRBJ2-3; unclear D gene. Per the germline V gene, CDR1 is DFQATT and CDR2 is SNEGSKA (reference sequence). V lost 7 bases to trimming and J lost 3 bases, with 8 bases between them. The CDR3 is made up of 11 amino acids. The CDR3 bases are TGCAGTGGTCAGGTGACAGATACGCAGTATTTT. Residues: CSGQVTDTQYF.

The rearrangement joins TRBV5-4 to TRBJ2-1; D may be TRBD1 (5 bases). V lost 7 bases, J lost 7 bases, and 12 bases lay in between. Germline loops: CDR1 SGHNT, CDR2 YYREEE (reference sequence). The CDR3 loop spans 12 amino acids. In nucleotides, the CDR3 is TGTGCCAGCCAAATCAAGGGGAATGAGCAGTTCTTC. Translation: CASQIKGNEQFF.

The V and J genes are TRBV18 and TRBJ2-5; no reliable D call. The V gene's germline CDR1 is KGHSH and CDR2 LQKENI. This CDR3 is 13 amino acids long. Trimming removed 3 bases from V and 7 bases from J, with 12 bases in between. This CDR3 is CASSPGVFGTQYF. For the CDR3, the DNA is TGTGCCAGCTCACCGGGCGTGTTTGGGACCCAGTACTTC.

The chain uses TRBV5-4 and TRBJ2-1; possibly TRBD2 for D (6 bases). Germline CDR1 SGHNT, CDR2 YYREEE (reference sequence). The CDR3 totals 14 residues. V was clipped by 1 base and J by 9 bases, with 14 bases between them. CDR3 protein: CASSLSRREGEQFF. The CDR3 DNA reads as TGTGCCAGCAGCTTGTCCAGGCGGGAAGGTGAGCAGTTCTTC.

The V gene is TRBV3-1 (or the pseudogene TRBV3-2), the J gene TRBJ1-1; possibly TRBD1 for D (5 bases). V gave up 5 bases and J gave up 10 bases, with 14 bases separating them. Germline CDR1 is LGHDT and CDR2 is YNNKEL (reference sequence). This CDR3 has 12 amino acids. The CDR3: CASSSSAGGAFF. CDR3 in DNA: TGTGCCAGCAGCTCCTCGGCCGGGGGAGCTTTCTTT.

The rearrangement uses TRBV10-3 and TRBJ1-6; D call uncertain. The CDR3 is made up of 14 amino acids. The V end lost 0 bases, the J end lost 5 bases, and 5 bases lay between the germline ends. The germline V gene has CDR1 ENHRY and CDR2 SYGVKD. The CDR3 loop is CAISESPDNSPLHF. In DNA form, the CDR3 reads TGTGCCATCAGTGAGTCTCCTGATAATTCACCCCTCCACTTT.

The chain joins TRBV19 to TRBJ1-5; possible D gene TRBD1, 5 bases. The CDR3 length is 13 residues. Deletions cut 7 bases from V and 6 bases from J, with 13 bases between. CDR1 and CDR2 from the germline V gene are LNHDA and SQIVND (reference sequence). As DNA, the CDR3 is TGTGCCAGTACCTTAAACAGGTTTCAGCCCCAGCATTTT. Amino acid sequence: CASTLNRFQPQHF. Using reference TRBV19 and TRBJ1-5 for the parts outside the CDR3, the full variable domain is DGGITQSPKYLFRKEGQNVTLSCEQNLNHDAMYWYRQDPGQGLRLIYYSQIVNDFQKGDIAEGYSVSREKKESFPLTVTSAQKNPTAFYLCASTLNRFQPQHFGDGTRLSIL.